The clone carrying this T cell receptor (beta chain) was counted a few times. Authors' methods: Amplification from reference gene primers served as the basis for estimated nucleated cell counts. Assay: immunoSEQ multiplex PCR; the TCRdb copy retains only in-frame clones and omits some. The V and J calls and clone size were taken over from that table, and D and trimming were inferred from the DNA. The table shows about 73,000 clones, with about four fifths occurring only once. This specimen belongs to a study of blood T cell repertoires in COVID-19. The wider study: Specimens from acute and convalescent COVID-19 originated in the United States, Italy and Spain.

The junction had 6 bases not matched to a gene; V was cut back by 4 bases and J by 4 bases. Germline CDR1 is SGHRS and CDR2 is YFSETQ. The CDR3 contains 14 residues. The sequence derives from a human donor in a cohort sampled during active COVID-19. Source material: peripheral blood. The J gene is TRBJ1-1, the V gene TRBV5-1; 8 nucleotides agree with TRBD1. The CDR3: CASSTRTGPTEAFF. The DNA for the CDR3 is TGCGCCAGCAGCACCCGGACAGGGCCCACTGAAGCTTTCTTT.